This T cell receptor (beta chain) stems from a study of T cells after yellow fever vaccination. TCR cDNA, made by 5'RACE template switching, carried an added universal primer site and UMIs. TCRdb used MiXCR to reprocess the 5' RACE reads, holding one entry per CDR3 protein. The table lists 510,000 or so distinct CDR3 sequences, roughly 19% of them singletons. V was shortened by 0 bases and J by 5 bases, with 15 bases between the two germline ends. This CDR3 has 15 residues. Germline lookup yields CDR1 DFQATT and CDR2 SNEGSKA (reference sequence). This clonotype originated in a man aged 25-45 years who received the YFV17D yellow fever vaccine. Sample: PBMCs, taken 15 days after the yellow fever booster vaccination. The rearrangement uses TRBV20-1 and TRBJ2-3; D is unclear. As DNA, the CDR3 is TGCAGTGCTAGAGATCCGCCTCTACGCTTAGATACGCAGTATTTT. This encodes CSARDPPLRLDTQYF.